This entry describes one T cell receptor (beta chain). A much bigger clone sits one base away, suggesting this may be a read error. MiXCR, run by TCRdb on the PCR reads, gives a single entry per CDR3 protein. The table includes over 9,000 distinct CDR3 sequences, roughly 30% detected once. This entry belongs to a study of immune characterization of retroperitoneal liposarcoma. The TCR sequence derives from a female donor with retroperitoneal liposarcoma. Sequencing was performed on tumor tissue.

CDR3 protein: CASSSGTVAYEQYF. In DNA, the CDR3 is TGTGCCAGCAGTAGCGGGACAGTAGCCTACGAGCAGTACTTC. The chain couples TRBV6-1 to TRBJ2-4; D assignment may be TRBD1 or TRBD2 (7 bases each). The DNA end is more similar to TRBJ2-7, so the J call may be wrong. Germline CDR1 and CDR2: MNHNS and SASEGT. This CDR3 region has 14 residues.